Shown below are 24 T cell receptor beta chains from a single sample sequenced in a study of PD-L1 blockade in urothelial cancer. Only in-frame clones appear in the TCRdb table, and some are missing; sequencing was by immunoSEQ multiplex PCR. Of some 30,000 clones in the sample, 87% are singletons; the top ten hold roughly 3.8%. The sample consisted of PBMCs, taken around atezolizumab (anti-PD-L1) treatment. The receptors come from a man aged 45-65 years with urothelial cancer.

This sequence joins TRBV9 and TRBJ2-1; 11 nucleotides line up with TRBD2. The germline V gene encodes CDR1 SGDLS and CDR2 YYNGEE. CDR3 length: 15 amino acids. Trimming took 5 bases from V and 5 from J; bases not matched to a gene: 6. CDR3 nucleotides: TGTGCCAGCAGTATTAGCGGGAGGGCAGACAATGAGCAGTTCTTC. It translates to CASSISGRADNEQFF.

This clone came up a few times. The J gene is TRBJ2-1, the V gene TRBV6-6; 7 bases are a match to TRBD2. V lost 5 bases, J lost 12 bases, and 7 bases stayed unmatched. The CDR3 spans 12 residues. CDR1 is MNHNY, CDR2 SVGAGI, per germline (reference sequence). The CDR3 DNA is TGTGCCAGCAGTCCCACTAGCGTAACGCAGTTCTTC. Its protein is CASSPTSVTQFF.

The chain uses TRBV30 and TRBJ1-2; maybe TRBD1 (5 bases). This CDR3 region has 14 residues. Between the trimmed V and J ends, which lost 2 bases and 5 bases, there was a span of 15 bases. CDR1 GTSNPN and CDR2 SVGIG come from the germline V gene (reference sequence). CDR3 protein: CAWSSPVDRYGYTF. For the CDR3, the DNA is TGTGCCTGGAGTTCCCCGGTTGACAGATATGGCTACACCTTC.

The J gene is TRBJ2-7, the V gene TRBV5-3, with a tentative D call TRBD1 (6 bases). TRBV5-3 is annotated as an ORF whose role is uncertain. The length of the CDR3 is 14 residues. Trimming stripped 4 bases from V and 2 bases from J, with 13 bases between. In DNA form, the CDR3 reads TGTGCCAGAAGCGCGGATGACAGGACCTACGAGCAGTACTTC. Encoded protein: CARSADDRTYEQYF.

The chain joins TRBV6-6 to TRBJ2-2; TRBD1 might be the D (6 bases). From germline, CDR1 is MNHNY and CDR2 SVGAGI (reference sequence). The germline V and J ends were trimmed by 8 bases and 5 bases, with 9 bases remaining between them. The CDR3 contains 12 residues. CDR3 sequence reads: CASEGETGELFF. The DNA for the CDR3 is TGTGCCAGCGAGGGGGAAACCGGGGAGCTGTTTTTT.

The chain joins TRBV2 to TRBJ2-3; TRBD1 is a possible D gene (6 bases). In germline, CDR1 is SNHLY, CDR2 FYNNEI. This CDR3 is built from 14 residues. Trimming left V 1 base short and J 2 bases short, with 7 bases between. Here the CDR3 reads CASSEDRDTDTQYF. CDR3 nucleotide sequence: TGTGCCAGCAGTGAAGACAGGGACACAGATACGCAGTATTTT.

V is TRBV2 and J is TRBJ2-7; 9 bases are a match to TRBD2. The CDR3 has 15 amino acids. The V gene's germline CDR1 is SNHLY and CDR2 FYNNEI. After removal of 4 bases from V and 4 bases from J, the junction contained 8 bases not matched to a gene. The CDR3 nucleotides are TGTGCCAGCAGTGTTCGCGGGGGGGATCATTACGAGCAGTACTTC. Protein product: CASSVRGGDHYEQYF.

The chain uses TRBV5-6 and TRBJ1-5; tentatively, D is TRBD1 (6 bases). V lost 2 bases to trimming and J lost 4 bases, with 16 bases between them. In germline, CDR1 is SGHDT, CDR2 YYEEEE. The CDR3 is 16 amino acids. The CDR3, as DNA: TGTGCCAGCAGCTTTGGATTCAACAGGGAGAATCAGCCCCAGCATTTT. This codes for CASSFGFNRENQPQHF.

This chain connects TRBV19 to TRBJ2-6, with D possibly matching TRBD1 (6 bases). Between the trimmed V and J ends, which lost 2 bases and 0 bases, there was a span of 8 bases. The length of the CDR3 is 16 residues. Germline CDR1 is LNHDA and CDR2 is SQIVND (reference sequence). The CDR3 sequence is CASSITTGSGANVLTF. The CDR3 DNA follows: TGTGCCAGTAGTATAACGACAGGCTCTGGGGCCAACGTCCTGACTTTC.

This chain joins TRBV30 and TRBJ2-4, with 9 nucleotides matching TRBD2. The V and J ends lost 0 bases and 0 bases, in that order; junction bases with no gene match: 0. The CDR3 length is 15 residues. Germline V CDR1 and CDR2: GTSNPN, SVGIG (reference sequence). CDR3 protein: CAWSVLAGAKNIQYF. For the CDR3, the DNA is TGTGCCTGGAGTGTACTAGCGGGAGCCAAAAACATTCAGTACTTC.

The V call is TRBV19, the J call TRBJ1-5, with D perhaps TRBD1 (6 bases). The germline V gene encodes CDR1 LNHDA and CDR2 SQIVND (reference sequence). CDR3 length: 16 residues. The V gene lost 5 bases and the J gene lost 11 bases, with 25 bases spanning the gap. The CDR3 sequence is CASSVQTGRGMGAQHF. The CDR3 nucleotides are TGTGCCAGTAGTGTGCAGACAGGACGGGGTATGGGCGCCCAGCATTTT.

V usage is TRBV19 and J usage is TRBJ2-1, with TRBD1 identical over 7 bases. Germline-derived CDR1 and CDR2 are LNHDA and SQIVND (reference sequence). Unmatched junction bases numbered 4, after V lost 6 bases and J lost 5 bases. The CDR3 spans 13 residues. In DNA, the CDR3 is TGTGCCAGTAGACAGGGGATTAACAATGAGCAGTTCTTC. Translation: CASRQGINNEQFF. The complete variable domain, with remaining parts taken from reference TRBV19 and TRBJ2-1, reads DGGITQSPKYLFRKEGQNVTLSCEQNLNHDAMYWYRQDPGQGLRLIYYSQIVNDFQKGDIAEGYSVSREKKESFPLTVTSAQKNPTAFYLCASRQGINNEQFFGPGTRLTVL.

The CDR3 region is CASSSIRRGNHNEQFF. CDR3 coding DNA: TGTGCCAGCAGCTCCATCCGGCGGGGGAACCACAATGAGCAGTTCTTC. This rearrangement joins TRBV27 to TRBJ2-1; 7 positions agree with TRBD2. Germline CDR1 MNHEY, CDR2 SMNVEV (reference sequence). V dropped 6 bases and J dropped 5; count of bases not matched to a gene: 13. This CDR3 has 16 residues.

The V call is TRBV27, the J call TRBJ2-3; the D gene is possibly TRBD2 (6 bases). The V gene's germline CDR1 is MNHEY and CDR2 SMNVEV (reference sequence). CDR3 length: 14 amino acids. V lost 6 bases and J 5 bases, leaving 15 bases between the germline ends. CDR3 in amino acids: CASRRLVSEDTQYF. The CDR3 region has the DNA TGTGCCAGCAGGAGACTAGTTTCCGAAGATACGCAGTATTTT.

The V gene is TRBV9, the J gene TRBJ2-6; 10 bases line up with TRBD1. Unmatched junction bases numbered 14, after V lost 2 bases and J lost 0 bases. The CDR3 contains 21 residues. Per the germline V gene, CDR1 is SGDLS and CDR2 is YYNGEE. Written as DNA, the CDR3 is TGTGCCAGCAGCGTTCGTTTCGACAGGGGGCTTAGGTCCTCTGGGGCCAACGTCCTGACTTTC. Encoded protein: CASSVRFDRGLRSSGANVLTF. The complete variable domain, with remaining parts taken from reference TRBV9 and TRBJ2-6, reads DSGVTQTPKHLITATGQRVTLRCSPRSGDLSVYWYQQSLDQGLQFLIQYYNGEERAKGNILERFSAQQFPDLHSELNLSSLELGDSALYFCASSVRFDRGLRSSGANVLTFGAGSRLTVL.

The chain employs TRBV28 and TRBJ2-1; TRBD1 agrees at 7 bases. The CDR3 runs to 17 residues. V shed 6 bases, J shed 9 bases, and the junction held 20 bases outside the gene matches. Germline CDR1 reads MDHEN; CDR2 reads SYDVKM. The CDR3 spells CASSSVTGIGGRVEQFF. The CDR3, as DNA: TGTGCCAGCAGCTCAGTGACAGGGATTGGGGGTCGTGTTGAGCAGTTCTTC.

The chain recombines TRBV7-6 with TRBJ2-2; 8 bases line up with TRBD1. The CDR3 is 14 amino acids. Trimming removed 6 bases from V and 5 bases from J; junction bases left unmatched: 5. Germline V gene data show CDR1 as SGHVS and CDR2 as FNYEAQ. CDR3 in DNA: TGTGCCAGCAGAGACAGGGGTACAACCGGGGAGCTGTTTTTT. The encoded protein is CASRDRGTTGELFF.

The V and J genes are TRBV5-1 and TRBJ2-7, with 9 bases fitting TRBD1. This CDR3 comprises 14 residues. After removal of 4 bases from V and 4 bases from J, the junction contained 6 bases not matched to a gene. Per the germline V gene, CDR1 is SGHRS and CDR2 is YFSETQ. In DNA form, the CDR3 reads TGCGCCAGCAGCCCCGGGACAGGGAATTACGAGCAGTACTTC. This gives the protein CASSPGTGNYEQYF.

The chain is built from TRBV6-1 and TRBJ2-7; 9 bases are a match to TRBD1. The CDR3 loop spans 15 amino acids. The J segment lost 4 bases and the V segment lost 5 bases, leaving 9 bases of the junction unmatched. Germline CDR1 is MNHNS and CDR2 is SASEGT. The DNA for the CDR3 is TGTGCCAGCAGTCCTCGACAGGGGGAGGGGTACGAGCAGTACTTC. Amino acids: CASSPRQGEGYEQYF.

The CDR3 nucleotides are TGTGCCAGCAGCAAACGGGAACCCGCAACTAATGAAAAACTGTTTTTT. Amino acid sequence: CASSKREPATNEKLFF. J is TRBJ1-4 and V is TRBV7-6; D is ambiguous. V was cut by 5 bases and J by 0 bases, with 13 bases left in between. This CDR3 has 16 amino acids. The germline CDR1 and CDR2 sequences are SGHVS and FNYEAQ.

This chain connects TRBV27 to TRBJ2-7; D gene uncertain. The germline V gene has CDR1 MNHEY and CDR2 SMNVEV (reference sequence). With 7 bases removed from V and 3 bases from J, the gap between germline ends came to 10 bases. The CDR3 has 12 amino acids. The CDR3 region is CASTTERYEQYF. The CDR3, as DNA: TGTGCCAGCACCACTGAGCGCTACGAGCAGTACTTC.

This rearrangement joins TRBV5-1 to TRBJ2-5, with 9 bases fitting TRBD1. Germline trimming cut 3 bases from V and 8 bases from J; bases unmatched to any gene: 14. CDR1 and CDR2 (germline): SGHRS, YFSETQ. The CDR3 spans 16 residues. The DNA for the CDR3 is TGCGCCAGCAGCTCCGGACTACAGGGGGCTCGAGATACCCAGTACTTC. Residues: CASSSGLQGARDTQYF. Full variable domain (missing parts from reference TRBV5-1 and TRBJ2-5): KAGVTQTPRYLIKTRGQQVTLSCSPISGHRSVSWYQQTPGQGLQFLFEYFSETQRNKGNFPGRFSGRQFSNSRSEMNVSTLELGDSALYLCASSSGLQGARDTQYFGPGTRLLVL.

The chain couples TRBV5-1 to TRBJ1-6; TRBD1 matches 10 bases. With 0 bases clipped from V and 7 bases from J, the junction kept 7 bases outside the gene matches. CDR1 and CDR2 (germline): SGHRS, YFSETQ. CDR3 length: 17 residues. In DNA, the CDR3 is TGCGCCAGCAGCTTGGGACCCCCGGGACAGGGGAATTCACCCCTCCACTTT. As protein: CASSLGPPGQGNSPLHF. The full variable domain, with the rest looked up from reference TRBV5-1 and TRBJ1-6, is KAGVTQTPRYLIKTRGQQVTLSCSPISGHRSVSWYQQTPGQGLQFLFEYFSETQRNKGNFPGRFSGRQFSNSRSEMNVSTLELGDSALYLCASSLGPPGQGNSPLHFGNGTRLTVT.

The J gene is TRBJ2-7, the V gene TRBV5-1; D unresolved. The CDR3 runs 14 residues. Deletions cut 0 bases from V and 0 bases from J, with 7 bases between. CDR1 SGHRS and CDR2 YFSETQ come from the germline V gene. CDR3 bases: TGCGCCAGCAGCTTGGAACTGAACTCCTACGAGCAGTACTTC. It is translated as CASSLELNSYEQYF.